One T cell receptor beta chain is described in this entry. Its antigen remains unknown. These data originate in a study of CXCR3-negative and CXCR3-positive naive CD8 T cells. The study's findings and limits: Comparison of naive subsets found surface CD5 to be comparable, and TCR strength was inferred on the basis of TRB CDR3 properties. With respect to TRBV-TRBJ usage, naive CXCR3-negative and CXCR3-positive cells were similar; memory differed. Compared with CXCR3-negative naive cells, CXCR3-positive naive cells showed more hydrophobic TRB CDR3s.

UMI labels and 5' RACE were used to prepare the TRB cDNA libraries. For each CDR3 protein, TCRdb gives one entry from its re-call of the 5' RACE reads, without DNA. The table lists 55,000 to 75,000 distinct CDR3 sequences, with around 0.8% in the top ten. This CDR3 contains 16 residues. Germline V gene sequence: CDR1 DFQATT, CDR2 SNEGSKA (reference sequence). The TCR comes from a human donor in good health. Some clones in this sample may be carry-over from other donors' samples. Sequenced material: naive CXCR3+ CD8+ T cells from blood. The subset: CD45RO-CCR7+CD27+CD95- naive CD8+ T cells expressing CXCR3 (TNR3+). The chain has TRBV20-1 and TRBJ2-2; TCRdb returns TRBD2, unconfirmable since there is no DNA. CDR3 sequence: CSARDLAGGETGELFF.